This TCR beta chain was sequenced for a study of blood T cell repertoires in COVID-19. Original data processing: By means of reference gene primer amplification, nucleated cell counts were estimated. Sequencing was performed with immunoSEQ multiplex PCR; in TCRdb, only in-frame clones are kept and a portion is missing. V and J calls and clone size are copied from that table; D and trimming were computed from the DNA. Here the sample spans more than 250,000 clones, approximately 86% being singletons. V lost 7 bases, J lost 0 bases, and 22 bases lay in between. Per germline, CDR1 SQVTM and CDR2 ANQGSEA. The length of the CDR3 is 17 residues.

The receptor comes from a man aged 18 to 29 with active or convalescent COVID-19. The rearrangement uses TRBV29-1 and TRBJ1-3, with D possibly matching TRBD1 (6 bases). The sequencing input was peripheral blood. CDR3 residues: CSAAGAEITRSGNTIYF. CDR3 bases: TGCAGCGCGGCAGGGGCGGAGATCACCCGCTCTGGAAACACCATATATTTT.